These T cell receptor beta chains were read from a single sample in a study of blood T cell repertoires in COVID-19. TCRdb keeps only in-frame clones here, not all; method: immunoSEQ multiplex PCR. The top ten hold around 1.6% of the sample, which has 200,000 to 300,000 clones, approximately 86% seen once. Material for sequencing was peripheral blood. All receptors come from a woman aged 60-70 years who had recovered from COVID-19. Both conserved end residues are part of each CDR3. Fields, in order: J gene, D gene, clone size, V gene, CDR3 DNA, CDR3 protein. The D gene is left open where the match is weak. Size values are once, few and many counts, or a class for expanded clones, and some rows have none.

J gene: TRBJ2-6; D gene: -; clone size: -; V gene: TRBV20-1; CDR3 DNA: TGCAGTGCGCGGGGGGCCAACGTCCTGACTTTC; CDR3 protein: CSARGANVLTF
J gene: TRBJ2-7; D gene: -; clone size: -; V gene: TRBV27; CDR3 DNA: TGTGCCAGCAGTTTATCACCTGGTGGGCGCTCTGGCGAGCAGTACTTC; CDR3 protein: CASSLSPGGRSGEQYF
J gene: TRBJ2-3; D gene: TRBD2; clone size: -; V gene: TRBV9; CDR3 DNA: TGTGCCAGCAACCCGACTAGCGGGGTTAACACAGATACGCAGTATTTT; CDR3 protein: CASNPTSGVNTDTQYF
J gene: TRBJ1-6; D gene: -; clone size: few; V gene: TRBV5-4; CDR3 DNA: TGTGCCAGCAGCTTGGGGCAGGGGCTGAATTCACCCCTCCACTTT; CDR3 protein: CASSLGQGLNSPLHF
J gene: TRBJ2-3; D gene: TRBD2; clone size: few; V gene: TRBV28; CDR3 DNA: TGTGCCAGCAGCGACCGCGGGGGGACTAGCACAGATACGCAGTATTTT; CDR3 protein: CASSDRGGTSTDTQYF
J gene: TRBJ2-3; D gene: TRBD2; clone size: -; V gene: TRBV24-1; CDR3 DNA: TGTGCCACCAGTGGGACGGGACTAGGGATTACGCAGTATTTT; CDR3 protein: CATSGTGLGITQYF
J gene: TRBJ2-1; D gene: -; clone size: -; V gene: TRBV7-3; CDR3 DNA: TGTGCCAGCAGCAGGGTCGGGAACAATGAGCAGTTCTTC; CDR3 protein: CASSRVGNNEQFF
J gene: TRBJ1-6; D gene: -; clone size: once; V gene: TRBV9; CDR3 DNA: TGTGCCAGCAGCGTAATCCCGTATAATTCACCCCTCCACTTT; CDR3 protein: CASSVIPYNSPLHF
J gene: TRBJ2-5; D gene: -; clone size: -; V gene: TRBV5-1; CDR3 DNA: TGCGCCAGCAGTCAAGGGGTTGCGGAGACCCAGTACTTC; CDR3 protein: CASSQGVAETQYF
J gene: TRBJ1-2; D gene: TRBD1; clone size: -; V gene: TRBV5-1; CDR3 DNA: TGCGCCAGCAGCTTGGTCCGGACAGGGGGCTCGGGCTACACCTTC; CDR3 protein: CASSLVRTGGSGYTF
J gene: TRBJ2-2; D gene: TRBD2; clone size: once; V gene: TRBV10-2; CDR3 DNA: TGCGCCAGCAGCGGGACTAGCGGGGGGGCCGACACCGGGGAGCTGTTTTTT; CDR3 protein: CASSGTSGGADTGELFF
J gene: TRBJ2-7; D gene: TRBD1; clone size: -; V gene: TRBV28; CDR3 DNA: TGTGCCAGCAGTCGGGAGGGGCTGGGACAGGGGTTACACGAGCAGTACTTC; CDR3 protein: CASSREGLGQGLHEQYF
J gene: TRBJ2-2; D gene: TRBD2; clone size: -; V gene: TRBV7-9; CDR3 DNA: TGTGCCAGGGAGCGGGGTGAAGAATCGTGGAACACCGGGGAGCTGTTTTTT; CDR3 protein: CARERGEESWNTGELFF
J gene: TRBJ2-1; D gene: -; clone size: -; V gene: TRBV20-1; CDR3 DNA: TGCAGTGCTAGAACGGATCGCGGGCAGTTCTTC; CDR3 protein: CSARTDRGQFF
J gene: TRBJ1-2; D gene: TRBD1; clone size: -; V gene: TRBV9; CDR3 DNA: TGTGCCAGCAGCGTGGGGACAGAAACCTATGGCTACACCTTC; CDR3 protein: CASSVGTETYGYTF
J gene: TRBJ2-3; D gene: -; clone size: -; V gene: TRBV27; CDR3 DNA: TGTGCCAGCAGCCTGCGGCGGGGTAGCACAGATACGCAGTATTTT; CDR3 protein: CASSLRRGSTDTQYF
J gene: TRBJ2-1; D gene: TRBD2; clone size: -; V gene: TRBV19; CDR3 DNA: TGTGCCAGTAGTATGGTTGGCGGGGGGTTGGATGAGCAGTTCTTC; CDR3 protein: CASSMVGGGLDEQFF
J gene: TRBJ1-5; D gene: TRBD1; clone size: -; V gene: TRBV19; CDR3 DNA: TGTGCCAGTAGGAGACAGACAGGGTTGCTGGGCAATCAGCCCCAGCATTTT; CDR3 protein: CASRRQTGLLGNQPQHF
J gene: TRBJ2-1; D gene: -; clone size: -; V gene: TRBV9; CDR3 DNA: TGTGCCAGCAGCGTGGATCCGAAGGGGCATGAGCAGTTCTTC; CDR3 protein: CASSVDPKGHEQFF
J gene: TRBJ1-2; D gene: -; clone size: -; V gene: TRBV28; CDR3 DNA: TGTGCCAGCAGGACAACACAAAATAACTATGGCTACACCTTC; CDR3 protein: CASRTTQNNYGYTF
J gene: TRBJ2-5; D gene: TRBD1; clone size: once; V gene: TRBV11-2; CDR3 DNA: TGTGCCAGCAGCTTAGTGTTGGCAGGGGGCAGCCAAGAGACCCAGTACTTC; CDR3 protein: CASSLVLAGGSQETQYF
J gene: TRBJ2-3; D gene: -; clone size: once; V gene: TRBV10-3; CDR3 DNA: TGTGCCATCAATACAGGGTTGGGGGAGGATACGCAGTATTTT; CDR3 protein: CAINTGLGEDTQYF
J gene: TRBJ1-6; D gene: -; clone size: -; V gene: TRBV19; CDR3 DNA: TGTGCCAGTAGTATAGGCAGGGAATCACCCCTCCACTTT; CDR3 protein: CASSIGRESPLHF
J gene: TRBJ1-5; D gene: -; clone size: -; V gene: TRBV28; CDR3 DNA: TGTGCCAGCACCCGCCGGGGGGCCCAGCATTTT; CDR3 protein: CASTRRGAQHF
J gene: TRBJ1-2; D gene: -; clone size: few; V gene: TRBV7-6; CDR3 DNA: TGTGCCAGCAGCCCTGCAGGGATCTATGGCTACACCTTC; CDR3 protein: CASSPAGIYGYTF
J gene: TRBJ2-1; D gene: -; clone size: -; V gene: TRBV11-3; CDR3 DNA: TGTGCCAGCAGCTCTAACGGACAGATATACAATGAGCAGTTCTTC; CDR3 protein: CASSSNGQIYNEQFF
J gene: TRBJ2-7; D gene: -; clone size: -; V gene: TRBV6-5; CDR3 DNA: TGTGCCAGCAGCCGAGGAGGCGGCCACGAGCAGTACTTC; CDR3 protein: CASSRGGGHEQYF
J gene: TRBJ1-1; D gene: -; clone size: once; V gene: TRBV19; CDR3 DNA: TGTGCCAGTAGTATCGTGGCAGGGGCGGACACTGAAGCTTTCTTT; CDR3 protein: CASSIVAGADTEAFF
J gene: TRBJ1-2; D gene: -; clone size: few; V gene: TRBV6-2/TRBV6-3; CDR3 DNA: TGTGCCAGCAGCCTAAGCAGGGGCTACACCTTC; CDR3 protein: CASSLSRGYTF
J gene: TRBJ1-4; D gene: -; clone size: once; V gene: TRBV19; CDR3 DNA: TGTGCCAGTACTCTCGGCGGGAGGGAAAAACTGTTTTTT; CDR3 protein: CASTLGGREKLFF
J gene: TRBJ2-7; D gene: -; clone size: -; V gene: TRBV5-1; CDR3 DNA: TGCGCCAGCAGGACCGACAGAACCTACGAGCAGTACTTC; CDR3 protein: CASRTDRTYEQYF
J gene: TRBJ1-6; D gene: TRBD1; clone size: -; V gene: TRBV5-1; CDR3 DNA: TGCGCCAGCAGCTTAGGGACAGGGAGGAATTCACCCCTCCACTTT; CDR3 protein: CASSLGTGRNSPLHF
J gene: TRBJ2-1; D gene: TRBD2; clone size: -; V gene: TRBV7-2; CDR3 DNA: TGTGCCAGCAGCATCTCTCGCGGGGGTAGGAATGAGCAGTTCTTC; CDR3 protein: CASSISRGGRNEQFF
J gene: TRBJ1-1; D gene: -; clone size: -; V gene: TRBV27; CDR3 DNA: TGTGCCAGCAGTTTCGGACAGATTCGGAGTATGAACACTGAAGCTTTCTTT; CDR3 protein: CASSFGQIRSMNTEAFF
J gene: TRBJ1-1; D gene: -; clone size: -; V gene: TRBV5-4; CDR3 DNA: TGTGCCAGCAGCTTGCCCCGGGGGAACACTGAAGCTTTCTTT; CDR3 protein: CASSLPRGNTEAFF
J gene: TRBJ1-4; D gene: -; clone size: -; V gene: TRBV6-5; CDR3 DNA: TGTGCCAGCAGTTACTCCTACCCCCGGGATGAAAAACTGTTTTTT; CDR3 protein: CASSYSYPRDEKLFF
J gene: TRBJ2-1; D gene: -; clone size: -; V gene: TRBV9; CDR3 DNA: TGTGCCAGCAGCTCAAGAGGTGAGCAGTTCTTC; CDR3 protein: CASSSRGEQFF
J gene: TRBJ2-3; D gene: -; clone size: once; V gene: TRBV28; CDR3 DNA: TGTGCCAGCAGGGGGGGGGCTTACACAGATACGCAGTATTTT; CDR3 protein: CASRGGAYTDTQYF
J gene: TRBJ1-3; D gene: TRBD1; clone size: -; V gene: TRBV5-3; CDR3 DNA: TGTGCCAGAAGCTTGTTCCAGGGGGAGGTTGGAAACACCATATATTTT; CDR3 protein: CARSLFQGEVGNTIYF
J gene: TRBJ2-3; D gene: TRBD1; clone size: -; V gene: TRBV5-1; CDR3 DNA: TGCGCCAGCAGAAACGACAGGGCCTTCACAGATACGCAGTATTTT; CDR3 protein: CASRNDRAFTDTQYF
J gene: TRBJ2-1; D gene: TRBD2; clone size: few; V gene: TRBV28; CDR3 DNA: TGTGCCAGCAGTAGGACTGGAGGCGGGGGGTACAATGAGCAGTTCTTC; CDR3 protein: CASSRTGGGGYNEQFF
J gene: TRBJ2-2; D gene: -; clone size: -; V gene: TRBV9; CDR3 DNA: TGTGCCAGCAGCGCCCCCTCCGGGACCGGGGAGCTGTTTTTT; CDR3 protein: CASSAPSGTGELFF
J gene: TRBJ2-7; D gene: -; clone size: -; V gene: TRBV29-1; CDR3 DNA: TGCAGCGTTGACTCTGGGACAACCATCTACGAGCAGTACTTC; CDR3 protein: CSVDSGTTIYEQYF
J gene: TRBJ2-3; D gene: -; clone size: -; V gene: TRBV12-5; CDR3 DNA: TGTGCTAGCTCTAGCACAGATACGCAGTATTTT; CDR3 protein: CASSSTDTQYF
J gene: TRBJ2-7; D gene: -; clone size: -; V gene: TRBV4-1; CDR3 DNA: TGCGCCAGCAGCCCTCGGCGAGGCGCCTACGAGCAGTACTTC; CDR3 protein: CASSPRRGAYEQYF
J gene: TRBJ2-5; D gene: -; clone size: -; V gene: TRBV4-2; CDR3 DNA: TGTGCCAGCAGCCAAGCCAAGGACAGAGGGGTACCCCAAGCACAGTACTTC; CDR3 protein: CASSQAKDRGVPQAQYF
J gene: TRBJ2-7; D gene: TRBD1; clone size: -; V gene: TRBV19; CDR3 DNA: TGTGCCAGTAAACCCCAGGGACAGAAATACGAGCAGTACTTC; CDR3 protein: CASKPQGQKYEQYF
J gene: TRBJ1-5; D gene: TRBD1; clone size: -; V gene: TRBV11-2; CDR3 DNA: TGTGCCAGCAGTAAGGACAGGACCTGGCCCCAGCATTTT; CDR3 protein: CASSKDRTWPQHF
J gene: TRBJ1-1; D gene: TRBD1; clone size: -; V gene: TRBV5-4; CDR3 DNA: TGTGCCAGCAGCTTGAGGACAGGGGGCACTGAAGCTTTCTTT; CDR3 protein: CASSLRTGGTEAFF
J gene: TRBJ1-2; D gene: -; clone size: -; V gene: TRBV24-1; CDR3 DNA: TGTGCCACCAGTGATTTAGAGGGCAGGGGCTACACCTTC; CDR3 protein: CATSDLEGRGYTF
J gene: TRBJ2-2; D gene: -; clone size: -; V gene: TRBV7-2; CDR3 DNA: TGTGCCAGCACCCAGTCCCTCGGGGCGAACACCGGGGAGCTGTTTTTT; CDR3 protein: CASTQSLGANTGELFF
J gene: TRBJ1-5; D gene: TRBD1; clone size: -; V gene: TRBV6-4; CDR3 DNA: TGTGCCAGCAGTGAACCGACAGGGGGCAGGACTCAGCCCCAGCATTTT; CDR3 protein: CASSEPTGGRTQPQHF
J gene: TRBJ2-7; D gene: TRBD1; clone size: -; V gene: TRBV18; CDR3 DNA: TGTGCCAGCTCAGGTTACGCAGGACAGGGAGCCTACGAGCAGTACTTC; CDR3 protein: CASSGYAGQGAYEQYF
J gene: TRBJ1-1; D gene: -; clone size: -; V gene: TRBV2; CDR3 DNA: TGTGCCAGCAGGGCTACAGGGCCCACTGAAGCTTTCTTT; CDR3 protein: CASRATGPTEAFF
J gene: TRBJ2-1; D gene: TRBD2; clone size: -; V gene: TRBV13; CDR3 DNA: TGTGCCAGCAGCCCTAGACTAGCGGGGGGGCCCCCATCCTACAATGAGCAGTTCTTC; CDR3 protein: CASSPRLAGGPPSYNEQFF
J gene: TRBJ1-6; D gene: TRBD1; clone size: -; V gene: TRBV5-4; CDR3 DNA: TGTGCCAGCAGCTTGGTCGTGACAGGGGGCAAGAGCTCCTATAATTCACCCCTCCACTTT; CDR3 protein: CASSLVVTGGKSSYNSPLHF
J gene: TRBJ2-1; D gene: -; clone size: few; V gene: TRBV7-9; CDR3 DNA: TGTGCCAGCAGCTTGAGCCTAGCCCCCTACAATGAGCAGTTCTTC; CDR3 protein: CASSLSLAPYNEQFF
J gene: TRBJ1-4; D gene: -; clone size: few; V gene: TRBV18; CDR3 DNA: TGTGCCAGCTCACGAGGTCGGCAGGGAAATGAAAAACTGTTTTTT; CDR3 protein: CASSRGRQGNEKLFF
J gene: TRBJ1-2; D gene: -; clone size: -; V gene: TRBV6-1; CDR3 DNA: TGTGCCAGCAGCGCATTAGGGGGTGCCTATGGCTACACCTTC; CDR3 protein: CASSALGGAYGYTF